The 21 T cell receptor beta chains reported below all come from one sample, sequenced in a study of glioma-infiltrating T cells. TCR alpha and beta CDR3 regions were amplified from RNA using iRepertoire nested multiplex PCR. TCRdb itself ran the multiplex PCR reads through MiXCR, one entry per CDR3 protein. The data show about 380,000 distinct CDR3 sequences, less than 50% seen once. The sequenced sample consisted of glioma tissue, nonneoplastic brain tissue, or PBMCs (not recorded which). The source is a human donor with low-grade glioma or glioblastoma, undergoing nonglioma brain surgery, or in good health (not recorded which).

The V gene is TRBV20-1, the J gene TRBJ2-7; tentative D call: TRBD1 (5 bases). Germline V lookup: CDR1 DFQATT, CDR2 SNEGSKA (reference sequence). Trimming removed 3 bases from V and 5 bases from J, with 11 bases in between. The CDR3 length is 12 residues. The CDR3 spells CSASQDNHEQYF. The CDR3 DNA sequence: TGCAGTGCTAGCCAGGACAACCACGAGCAGTACTTC.

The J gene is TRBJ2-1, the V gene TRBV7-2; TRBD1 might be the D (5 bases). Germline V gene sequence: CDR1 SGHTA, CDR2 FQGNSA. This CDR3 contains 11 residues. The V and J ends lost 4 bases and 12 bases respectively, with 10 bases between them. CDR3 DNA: TGTGCCAGCAGCTGGCAGGGCCCGCAGTTCTTC. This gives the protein CASSWQGPQFF.

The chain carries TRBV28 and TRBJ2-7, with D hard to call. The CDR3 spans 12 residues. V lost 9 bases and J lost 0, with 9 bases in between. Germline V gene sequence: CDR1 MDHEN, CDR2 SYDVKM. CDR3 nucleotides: TGTGCCAGGAGACTGATCTCCTACGAGCAGTACTTC. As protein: CARRLISYEQYF.

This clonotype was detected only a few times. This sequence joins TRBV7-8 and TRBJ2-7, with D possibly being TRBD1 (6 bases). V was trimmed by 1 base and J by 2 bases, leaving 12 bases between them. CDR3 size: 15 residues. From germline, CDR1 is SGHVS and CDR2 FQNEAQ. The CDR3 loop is CASSLVQGTTYEQYF. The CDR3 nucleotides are TGTGCCAGCAGCTTAGTTCAGGGGACAACCTACGAGCAGTACTTC.

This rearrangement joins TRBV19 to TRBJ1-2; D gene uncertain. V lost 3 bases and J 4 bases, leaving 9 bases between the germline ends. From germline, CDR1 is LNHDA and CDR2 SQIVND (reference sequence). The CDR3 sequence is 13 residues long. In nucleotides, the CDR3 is TGTGCCAGTAGTATCTCGTCGTCCTATGGCTACACCTTC. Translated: CASSISSSYGYTF.

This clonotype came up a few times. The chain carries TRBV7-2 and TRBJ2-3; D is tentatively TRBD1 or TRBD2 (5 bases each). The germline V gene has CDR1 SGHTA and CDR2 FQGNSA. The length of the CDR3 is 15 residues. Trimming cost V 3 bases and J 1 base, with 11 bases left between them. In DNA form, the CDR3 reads TGTGCCAGCAGCTTCGTCCGGGGCGGCACAGATACGCAGTATTTT. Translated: CASSFVRGGTDTQYF.

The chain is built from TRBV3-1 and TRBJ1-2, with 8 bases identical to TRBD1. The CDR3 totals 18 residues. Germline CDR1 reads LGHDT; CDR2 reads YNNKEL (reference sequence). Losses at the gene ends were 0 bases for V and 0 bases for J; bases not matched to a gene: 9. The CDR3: CASSQEIRRGLTNYGYTF. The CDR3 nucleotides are TGTGCCAGCAGCCAAGAGATCCGCAGGGGGCTTACTAACTATGGCTACACCTTC.

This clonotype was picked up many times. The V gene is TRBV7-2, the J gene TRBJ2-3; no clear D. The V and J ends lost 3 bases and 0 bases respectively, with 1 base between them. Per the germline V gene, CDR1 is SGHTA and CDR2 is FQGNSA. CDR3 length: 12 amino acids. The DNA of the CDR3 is TGTGCCAGCAGCTTCAGCACAGATACGCAGTATTTT. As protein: CASSFSTDTQYF.

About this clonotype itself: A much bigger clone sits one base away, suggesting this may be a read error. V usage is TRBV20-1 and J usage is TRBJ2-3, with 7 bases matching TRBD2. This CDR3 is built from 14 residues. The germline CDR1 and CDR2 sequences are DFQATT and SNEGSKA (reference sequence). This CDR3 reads CSALAEANTDRQYF. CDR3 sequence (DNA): TGCAGTGCTCTAGCGGAGGCAAACACAGATAGGCAGTATTTT.

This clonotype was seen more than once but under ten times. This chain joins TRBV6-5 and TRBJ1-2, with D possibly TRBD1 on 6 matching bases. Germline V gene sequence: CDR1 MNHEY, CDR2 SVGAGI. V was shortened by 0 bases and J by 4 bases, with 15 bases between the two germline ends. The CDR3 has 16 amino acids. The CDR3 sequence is CASSYSTPLGGYGYTF. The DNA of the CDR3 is TGTGCCAGCAGTTACTCGACCCCCCTAGGGGGCTATGGCTACACCTTC.

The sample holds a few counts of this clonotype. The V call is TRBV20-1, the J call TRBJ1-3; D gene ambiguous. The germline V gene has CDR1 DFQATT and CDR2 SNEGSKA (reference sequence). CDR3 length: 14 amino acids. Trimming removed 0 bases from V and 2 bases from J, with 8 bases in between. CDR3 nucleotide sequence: TGCAGTGCTAGAGATAACAATGCTGGAAACACCATATATTTT. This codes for CSARDNNAGNTIYF.

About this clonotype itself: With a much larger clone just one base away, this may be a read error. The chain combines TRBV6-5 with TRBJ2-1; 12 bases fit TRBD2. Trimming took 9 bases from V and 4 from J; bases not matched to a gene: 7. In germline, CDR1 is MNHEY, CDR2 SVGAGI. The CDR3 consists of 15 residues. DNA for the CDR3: TGTGCCAGGAGGCCACTAGCGGGAGGTTACAATGAGCAGTTCTTC. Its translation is CARRPLAGGYNEQFF.

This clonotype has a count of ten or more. CDR3 in DNA: TGCAGTGCTACGGGACTAGACTCCATCTACGAGCAGTACTTC. The encoded protein is CSATGLDSIYEQYF. The rearrangement uses TRBV20-1 and TRBJ2-7, with 8 bases identical to TRBD2. The CDR3 length is 14 residues. Trimming removed 4 bases from V and 3 bases from J; junction bases left unmatched: 8. CDR1 and CDR2 from the germline V gene are DFQATT and SNEGSKA (reference sequence).

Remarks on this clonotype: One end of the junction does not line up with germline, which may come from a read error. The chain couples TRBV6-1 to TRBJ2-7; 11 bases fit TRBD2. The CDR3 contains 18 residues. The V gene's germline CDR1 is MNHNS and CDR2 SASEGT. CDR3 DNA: TGTGCCAGCAGTTTGGCTCAGCGGACTAGCGGGCTAACCTACAAGCAGTACTTC. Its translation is CASSLAQRTSGLTYKQYF.

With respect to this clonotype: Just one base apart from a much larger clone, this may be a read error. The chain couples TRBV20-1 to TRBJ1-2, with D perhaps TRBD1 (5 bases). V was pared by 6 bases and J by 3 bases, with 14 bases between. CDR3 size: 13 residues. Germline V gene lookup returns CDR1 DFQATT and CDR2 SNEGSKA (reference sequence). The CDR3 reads CSARGGTYYGYTF. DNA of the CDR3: TGCAGTGCACGGGGGGGGACCTACTATGGCTACACCTTC.

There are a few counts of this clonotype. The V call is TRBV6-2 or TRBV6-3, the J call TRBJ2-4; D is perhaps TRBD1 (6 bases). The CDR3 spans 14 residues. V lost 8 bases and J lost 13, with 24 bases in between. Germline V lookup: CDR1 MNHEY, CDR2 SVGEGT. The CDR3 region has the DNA TGTGCCAGCCGCCCAAACAGTGACAGGACGTCCCAGTACTTC. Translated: CASRPNSDRTSQYF.

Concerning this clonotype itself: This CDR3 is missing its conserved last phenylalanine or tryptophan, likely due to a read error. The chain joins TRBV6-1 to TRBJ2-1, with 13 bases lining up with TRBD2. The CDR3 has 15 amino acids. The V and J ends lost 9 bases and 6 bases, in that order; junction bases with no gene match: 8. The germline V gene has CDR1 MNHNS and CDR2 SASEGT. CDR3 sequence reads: CASSQLAGGLNEQFL. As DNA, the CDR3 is TGTGCCAGTAGCCAACTAGCGGGAGGGCTCAATGAGCAGTTCCTC.

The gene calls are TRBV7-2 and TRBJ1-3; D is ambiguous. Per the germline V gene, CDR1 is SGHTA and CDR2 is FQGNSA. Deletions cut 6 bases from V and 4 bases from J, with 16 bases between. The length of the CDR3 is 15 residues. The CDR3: CASSRIVTAGNTIYF. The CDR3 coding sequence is TGTGCCAGCAGTCGAATAGTAACGGCGGGAAACACCATATATTTT.

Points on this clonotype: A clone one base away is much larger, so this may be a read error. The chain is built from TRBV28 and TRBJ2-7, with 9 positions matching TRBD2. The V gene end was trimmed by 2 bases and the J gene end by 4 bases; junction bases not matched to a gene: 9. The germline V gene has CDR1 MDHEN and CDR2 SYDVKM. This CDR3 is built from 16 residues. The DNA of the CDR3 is TGTGCCAGCAGTTTAGATCAGCGGGAGGTTAGGTACGAGCAGTACTTC. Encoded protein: CASSLDQREVRYEQYF.

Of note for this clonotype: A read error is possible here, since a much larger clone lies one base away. The CDR3 loop is CASSSTQDLDTQYF. CDR3 nucleotides: TGTGCCAGCAGCTCCACCCAGGACTTAGATACGCAGTATTTT. This rearrangement joins TRBV7-2 to TRBJ2-3; tentatively, D is TRBD2 (5 bases). Germline values: CDR1 SGHTA, CDR2 FQGNSA. The CDR3 contains 14 residues. Between the trimmed V and J ends, which lost 4 bases and 5 bases, there was a span of 13 bases.

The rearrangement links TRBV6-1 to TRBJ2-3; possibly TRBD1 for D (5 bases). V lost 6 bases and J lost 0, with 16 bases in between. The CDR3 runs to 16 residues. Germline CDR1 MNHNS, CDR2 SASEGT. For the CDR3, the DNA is TGTGCCAGCAGCCCCCAGGGAAGGGGTAGCACAGATACGCAGTATTTT. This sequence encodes CASSPQGRGSTDTQYF.